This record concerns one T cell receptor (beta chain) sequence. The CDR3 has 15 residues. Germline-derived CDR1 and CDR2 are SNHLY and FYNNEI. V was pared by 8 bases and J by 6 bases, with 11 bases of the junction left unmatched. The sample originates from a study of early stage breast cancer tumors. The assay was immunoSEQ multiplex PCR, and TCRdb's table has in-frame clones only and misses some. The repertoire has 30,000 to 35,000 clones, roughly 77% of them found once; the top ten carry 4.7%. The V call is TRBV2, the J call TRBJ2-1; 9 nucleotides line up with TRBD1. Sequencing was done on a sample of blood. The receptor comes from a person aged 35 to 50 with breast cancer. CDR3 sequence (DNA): TGTGCCAGCCTTGTCTCGGGACAGGGCCCCAATGAGCAGTTCTTC. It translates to CASLVSGQGPNEQFF.